One and the same sample provided the 28 T cell receptor beta chains below, sequenced in a study of blood T cell repertoires in COVID-19. Produced via immunoSEQ multiplex PCR; TCRdb's table is partial and in-frame only. The table lists some 150,000 clones, 80% to 90% of them singletons, with around 4.2% in the top ten. Sequencing used PBMCs or T cells enriched from blood (not recorded which). These receptors were obtained from a man aged 50 to 59 who had recovered from COVID-19.

This clone is a singleton in its sample. The J gene is TRBJ2-7, the V gene TRBV9, with TRBD2 matching over 13 bases. The germline CDR1 and CDR2 sequences are SGDLS and YYNGEE. Unmatched junction bases numbered 9, after V lost 3 bases and J lost 3 bases. The length of the CDR3 is 17 residues. CDR3 loop: CASSAGLAGARDYEQYF. CDR3 bases: TGTGCCAGCAGCGCAGGACTAGCGGGAGCTAGGGACTACGAGCAGTACTTC.

The rearrangement links TRBV7-3 to TRBJ1-2, with D tentatively TRBD1 (5 bases). The V and J ends lost 0 bases and 4 bases respectively, with 6 bases between them. The CDR3 runs to 13 residues. Looked up from germline, CDR1 is SGHTA and CDR2 is FQGTGA. The CDR3, as DNA: TGTGCCAGCAGCTTAACAAGGGGCTATGGCTACACCTTC. The encoded protein is CASSLTRGYGYTF.

The CDR3 DNA is TGTGCCACCAGCAGAGGGTCGGGGTTGGGCAGCCCGAGCTCCTACGAGCAGTACTTC. Amino acids: CATSRGSGLGSPSSYEQYF. V is TRBV15 and J is TRBJ2-7; TRBD2 is a possible D gene (5 bases). Deletions cut 1 base from V and 0 bases from J, with 22 bases between. The CDR3 loop spans 19 amino acids. The V gene's germline CDR1 is LNHNV and CDR2 YYDKDF (reference sequence).

This sequence joins TRBV28 and TRBJ1-1; no reliable D call. CDR1 is MDHEN and CDR2 is SYDVKM in the germline V gene. The CDR3 is 13 residues long. Between the trimmed V and J ends, which lost 5 bases and 7 bases, there was a span of 14 bases. The CDR3: CASSAPRRDEAFF. The CDR3 coding sequence is TGTGCCAGCAGTGCCCCGAGGAGGGATGAAGCTTTCTTT.

The rearrangement uses TRBV10-3 and TRBJ2-1, with 14 bases lining up with TRBD2. This CDR3 spans 17 amino acids. With V trimmed by 4 bases and J by 5 bases, 7 bases remained unmatched. Per the germline V gene, CDR1 is ENHRY and CDR2 is SYGVKD. Here the CDR3 reads CAISVGTSGSRDNEQFF. The DNA of the CDR3 is TGTGCCATCAGTGTAGGGACTAGCGGGAGTCGCGACAATGAGCAGTTCTTC.

This chain connects TRBV19 to TRBJ1-1, with 9 bases fitting TRBD1. This CDR3 has 14 residues. V shed 7 bases, J shed 0 bases, and the junction held 3 bases outside the gene matches. The germline gives CDR1 LNHDA, CDR2 SQIVND (reference sequence). The CDR3 reads CASIRDRVNTEAFF. The DNA for the CDR3 is TGTGCCAGTATCAGGGACAGGGTGAACACTGAAGCTTTCTTT.

The CDR3 sequence is CASIRTRRETQYF. The DNA of the CDR3 is TGTGCCAGCATCAGGACTAGGAGAGAGACCCAGTACTTC. The chain links TRBV6-5 to TRBJ2-5; 7 positions match TRBD2. The CDR3 covers 13 residues. V shed 7 bases, J shed 4 bases, and the junction held 6 bases outside the gene matches. Germline CDR1 reads MNHEY; CDR2 reads SVGAGI.

The chain recombines TRBV7-2 with TRBJ1-5, with 8 nucleotides matching TRBD1. Germline values: CDR1 SGHTA, CDR2 FQGNSA. V shed 1 base, J shed 7 bases, and the junction held 6 bases outside the gene matches. This CDR3 spans 15 amino acids. CDR3 residues: CASSLGRTGNQPQHF. The CDR3 DNA reads TGTGCCAGCAGCTTAGGCCGGACAGGGAACCAGCCCCAGCATTTT. The full variable domain, completed using reference TRBV7-2 and TRBJ1-5, is GAGVSQSPSNKVTEKGKDVELRCDPISGHTALYWYRQSLGQGLEFLIYFQGNSAPDKSGLPSDRFSAERTGGSVSTLTIQRTQQEDSAVYLCASSLGRTGNQPQHFGDGTRLSIL.

The V gene is TRBV6-1, the J gene TRBJ2-7, with TRBD1 matching 10 bases. CDR1 and CDR2 (germline): MNHNS, SASEGT. V shed 0 bases, J shed 2 bases, and the junction held 1 base outside the gene matches. This CDR3 region has 15 residues. CDR3 loop: CASSEADRGPYEQYV. The DNA for the CDR3 is TGTGCCAGCAGTGAAGCCGACAGGGGGCCCTACGAGCAGTACGTC.

V gene TRBV5-4 combines with J gene TRBJ2-5, with D maybe TRBD2 (6 bases). The CDR3 has 13 amino acids. From germline, CDR1 is SGHNT and CDR2 YYREEE (reference sequence). The V and J ends lost 1 base and 5 bases respectively, with 9 bases between them. The CDR3 DNA follows: TGTGCCAGCAGCTTGCCAGGGAGGGAGACCCAGTACTTC. Its translation is CASSLPGRETQYF.

The chain recombines TRBV7-3 with TRBJ2-2; 9 positions agree with TRBD1. From germline, CDR1 is SGHTA and CDR2 FQGTGA. V was pared by 4 bases and J by 2 bases, with 5 bases of the junction left unmatched. There are 16 residues in the CDR3. The CDR3 coding sequence is TGTGCCAGCAGCTATCAACAGGGGGCAAACACCGGGGAGCTGTTTTTT. This encodes CASSYQQGANTGELFF. The complete variable domain, with remaining parts taken from reference TRBV7-3 and TRBJ2-2, reads GAGVSQTPSNKVTEKGKYVELRCDPISGHTALYWYRQSLGQGPEFLIYFQGTGAADDSGLPNDRFFAVRPEGSVSTLKIQRTERGDSAVYLCASSYQQGANTGELFFGEGSRLTVL.

The genes are TRBV28 and TRBJ1-4; no definite D call. This CDR3 comprises 14 residues. The germline CDR1 and CDR2 sequences are MDHEN and SYDVKM. V was pared by 7 bases and J by 5 bases, with 14 bases between. Here the CDR3 reads CASTAAKRNEKLFF. CDR3 in DNA: TGTGCCAGCACGGCGGCAAAACGAAATGAAAAACTGTTTTTT. The whole variable domain, filled in from reference TRBV28 and TRBJ1-4, reads DVKVTQSSRYLVKRTGEKVFLECVQDMDHENMFWYRQDPGLGLRLIYFSYDVKMKEKGDIPEGYSVSREKKERFSLILESASTNQTSMYLCASTAAKRNEKLFFGSGTQLSVL.

V and J are TRBV6-5 and TRBJ2-2, with 8 bases fitting TRBD2. Trimming cost V 5 bases and J 2 bases; bases outside gene matches: 4. The CDR3 consists of 15 residues. Germline V CDR1 and CDR2: MNHEY, SVGAGI. The chain's CDR3 is CASSRSGDNTGELFF. The CDR3 nucleotides read TGTGCCAGCAGTCGTAGCGGGGATAACACCGGGGAGCTGTTTTTT.

The V call is TRBV4-2, the J call TRBJ1-2; D may be TRBD1 (6 bases). CDR3 length: 16 amino acids. The V gene's germline CDR1 is LGHNA and CDR2 YNFKEQ. V gave up 4 bases and J gave up 6 bases, with 21 bases separating them. In DNA form, the CDR3 reads TGTGCCAGCAGCCCAGGATCCGGGGGGCGCGGGGATGGCTACACCTTC. It translates to CASSPGSGGRGDGYTF.

The genes are TRBV11-2 and TRBJ2-1; TRBD2 agrees at 9 bases. In germline, CDR1 is SGHAT, CDR2 FQNNGV. Unmatched junction bases numbered 7, after V lost 5 bases and J lost 5 bases. The CDR3 covers 15 residues. DNA for the CDR3: TGTGCCAGCAGCCAACGGACTAGCGCGAACAATGAGCAGTTCTTC. It is translated as CASSQRTSANNEQFF.

V is TRBV5-3 and J is TRBJ2-7; 7 nucleotides agree with TRBD2. TRBV5-3 is filed as an ORF, its function uncertain. This CDR3 comprises 16 residues. V trimming: 0 bases; J trimming: 0 bases; junction bases outside the gene matches: 6. The CDR3 reads CARSLAVRGDSYEQYF. CDR3 coding DNA: TGTGCCAGAAGCTTGGCGGTTCGGGGGGACTCCTACGAGCAGTACTTC.

The chain combines TRBV5-1 with TRBJ1-6; D call uncertain. The ends were cut back, 0 bases at V and 9 bases at J, with 10 bases in the middle. The CDR3 is 14 residues long. Germline V gene sequence: CDR1 SGHRS, CDR2 YFSETQ. The DNA of the CDR3 is TGCGCCAGCAGCTTGGATACAGTTAGTTCACCCCTCCACTTT. It translates to CASSLDTVSSPLHF.

CDR3 nucleotides: TGTGCCAGTACCCCGACAGGGGCCCTCTATGGCTACACCTTC. This encodes CASTPTGALYGYTF. The chain uses TRBV19 and TRBJ1-2; TRBD1 matches at 8 bases. V shed 7 bases and J 4 bases; nucleotides not matched to a gene: 8. Germline V gene data show CDR1 as LNHDA and CDR2 as SQIVND (reference sequence). The CDR3 is 14 residues long.

The DNA of the CDR3 is TGTGCCAGCAGCGCAACTAGCGGACTCAGGGTCTTACAAGAGACCCAGTACTTC. Translating gives CASSATSGLRVLQETQYF. The chain carries TRBV5-8 and TRBJ2-5, with TRBD2 matching over 8 bases. Germline V gene data show CDR1 as SGHTS and CDR2 as YDEGEE. The CDR3 sequence is 18 residues long. Trimming took 4 bases from V and 2 from J; bases not matched to a gene: 16.

The chain employs TRBV5-1 and TRBJ1-5; D is undetermined. Germline V gene sequence: CDR1 SGHRS, CDR2 YFSETQ. This CDR3 has 16 amino acids. Trimming pared 1 base from V and 0 bases from J, leaving 11 bases between. CDR3 residues: CASSLKNQYSNQPQHF. The CDR3 DNA is TGCGCCAGCAGCTTGAAGAACCAGTATAGCAATCAGCCCCAGCATTTT.

The chain recombines TRBV5-1 with TRBJ1-2; 9 bases are shared with TRBD1. CDR3 length: 15 residues. Per the germline V gene, CDR1 is SGHRS and CDR2 is YFSETQ. The V and J ends lost 4 bases and 4 bases, in that order; junction bases with no gene match: 8. The CDR3 protein is CASSIETGGSYGYTF. The DNA of the CDR3 is TGCGCCAGCAGCATCGAGACAGGGGGTAGCTATGGCTACACCTTC.

Regarding this clone: At one boundary the junction diverges from the germline segment, which might be a read error. V usage is TRBV5-1 and J usage is TRBJ1-5; D is uncertain. The germline V gene encodes CDR1 SGHRS and CDR2 YFSETQ. The CDR3 runs to 15 residues. DNA for the CDR3: TGCGCCAGCAGCTTGGATGCGGGGAGCACTCAGCCCCAGCATTTT. Protein product: CASSLDAGSTQPQHF.

The genes are TRBV7-9 and TRBJ1-1; tentative D call: TRBD1 (6 bases). Looked up from germline, CDR1 is SEHNR and CDR2 is FQNEAQ (reference sequence). This CDR3 comprises 13 residues. V was pared by 5 bases and J by 1 base, with 8 bases between. This CDR3 reads CASSPTGNTEAFF. The CDR3 region has the DNA TGTGCCAGCAGCCCGACAGGGAACACTGAAGCTTTCTTT.

The chain employs TRBV11-3 and TRBJ1-1; possibly TRBD1 for D (6 bases). Germline V lookup: CDR1 SGHNT, CDR2 YENEEA. The CDR3 has 15 amino acids. The V end was cut by 5 bases, the J end by 6 bases, with 19 bases between. The CDR3 DNA is TGTGCCAGCAGCCCAACGGGGCGCAGGGGTTCTGAAGCTTTCTTT. This translates into CASSPTGRRGSEAFF.

The chain combines TRBV5-6 with TRBJ2-5; D is perhaps TRBD1 (6 bases). CDR1 and CDR2 from the germline V gene are SGHDT and YYEEEE. V was clipped by 0 bases and J by 7 bases, with 16 bases between them. The CDR3 contains 15 residues. The CDR3 DNA sequence: TGTGCCAGCAGCTTGGCCACAGGGCCCAGCTGGACCCAGTACTTC. It translates to CASSLATGPSWTQYF.

V gene TRBV27 combines with J gene TRBJ1-2, with 9 bases matching TRBD1. Germline loops: CDR1 MNHEY, CDR2 SMNVEV (reference sequence). The junction had 11 bases not matched to a gene; V was cut back by 5 bases and J by 4 bases. The CDR3 extends over 16 amino acids. In DNA, the CDR3 is TGTGCCAGCAGTATTGGACAGGGGAGAGGCTTCTATGGCTACACCTTC. The encoded protein is CASSIGQGRGFYGYTF.

This chain connects TRBV5-1 to TRBJ1-2; the match to TRBD1 covers 9 bases. The CDR3 consists of 16 residues. Germline-derived CDR1 and CDR2 are SGHRS and YFSETQ. Trimming cost V 2 bases and J 4 bases; bases outside gene matches: 9. This CDR3 reads CASSLTGQGGPYGYTF. The CDR3, as DNA: TGCGCCAGCAGCTTAACGGGACAGGGAGGCCCCTATGGCTACACCTTC.

This clone was found once. J is TRBJ2-2 and V is TRBV5-1; D is unresolved. This CDR3 spans 12 amino acids. Germline V gene lookup returns CDR1 SGHRS and CDR2 YFSETQ. V lost 2 bases to trimming and J lost 7 bases, with 6 bases between them. The CDR3 loop is CASSLIGGELFF. The CDR3 DNA reads as TGCGCCAGCAGCTTAATCGGCGGGGAGCTGTTTTTT.